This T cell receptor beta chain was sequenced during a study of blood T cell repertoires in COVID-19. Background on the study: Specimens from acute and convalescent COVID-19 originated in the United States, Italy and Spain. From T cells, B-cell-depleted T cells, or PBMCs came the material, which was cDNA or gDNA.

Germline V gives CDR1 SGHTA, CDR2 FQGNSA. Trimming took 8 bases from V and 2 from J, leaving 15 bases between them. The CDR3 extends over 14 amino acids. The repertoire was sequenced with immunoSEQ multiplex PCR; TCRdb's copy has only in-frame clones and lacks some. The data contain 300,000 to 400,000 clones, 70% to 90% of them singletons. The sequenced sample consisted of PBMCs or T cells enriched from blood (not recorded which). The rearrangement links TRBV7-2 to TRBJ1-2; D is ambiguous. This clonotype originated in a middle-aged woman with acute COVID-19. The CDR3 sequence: CASVISGTNYGYTF. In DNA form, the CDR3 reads TGTGCCAGCGTAATATCAGGAACCAACTATGGCTACACCTTC.